This T cell receptor (beta chain) was identified during a study of T cell clones after liver transplantation. In the study overall: At least one year of complete immunosuppression withdrawal without enzymes over twice normal defined tolerance.

Sequenced by immunoSEQ multiplex PCR; TCRdb stores in-frame clones only, minus some. This table holds around 100,000 clones, about 86% found once. Comment on this clone: Its antigen is not known.

General study findings and limits: In a couple of subjects, few donor cells limited the measurable donor-reactive repertoire. A larger donor-reactive than third-party decline suggested partial antigen-specific deletion.

This TCR derives from a human patient who received a liver transplant. Certain T cells may be donor cells from the graft. The sample here was CD4+ T cells from blood, taken approximately 43 months after liver transplant.

In nucleotides, the CDR3 is TGTGCCAGCAGCCAATTGCGGGGCTCCTACAATGAGCAGTTCTTC. Protein product: CASSQLRGSYNEQFF. The chain is built from TRBV14 and TRBJ2-1, with D perhaps matching TRBD2 (6 bases). Looked up from germline, CDR1 is SGHDN and CDR2 is FVKESK. Trimming removed 2 bases at V and 0 bases at J, with 8 bases between. The CDR3 spans 15 residues.